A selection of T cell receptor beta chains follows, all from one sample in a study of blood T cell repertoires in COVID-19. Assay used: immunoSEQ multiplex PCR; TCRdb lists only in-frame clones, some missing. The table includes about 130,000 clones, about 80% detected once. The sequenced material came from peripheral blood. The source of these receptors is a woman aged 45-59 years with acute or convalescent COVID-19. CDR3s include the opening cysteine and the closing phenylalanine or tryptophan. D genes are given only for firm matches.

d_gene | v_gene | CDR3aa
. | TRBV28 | CASSVIGTGAYEQYF
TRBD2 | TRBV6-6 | CASSFLAGGSTDTQYF
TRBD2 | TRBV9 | CASSVQRGARPDTQYF
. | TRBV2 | CASRGRDSGNTIYF
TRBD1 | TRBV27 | CASSLFWDRDLNEQFF
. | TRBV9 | CASSERAGGGQPQHF
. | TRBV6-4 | CASSQAERDTQYF
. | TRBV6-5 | CASELGQNQPQHF
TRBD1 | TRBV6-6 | CASTTGGVSEAFF
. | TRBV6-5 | CASRVGGRVTEAFF